The 9 T cell receptor beta chains listed next were all sequenced from one sample in a study of cytomegalovirus exposure and HLA in healthy donors. The PCR employed 60 Vbeta primers together with 13 Jbeta primers. The table came from immunoSEQ multiplex PCR; TCRdb's copy has only in-frame clones and leaves some out. The sample gives about 200,000 clones, 82% of which show up once; roughly 0.098% is in the top ten. Sequencing was done on a sample of PBMCs. The receptor set was obtained from a boy between 2 and 10 years old in good health and CMV-seronegative.

CDR3 nucleotides: TGTGCTAGTGGTCCACCCCAGGGGACTGAAGCTTTCTTT. Protein: CASGPPQGTEAFF. The gene calls are TRBV12-5 and TRBJ1-1; a weak D match, TRBD1 (6 bases). This CDR3 region has 13 residues. Per germline, CDR1 LGHNT and CDR2 FRNRAP. The V end lost 5 bases, the J end lost 5 bases, and 12 bases lay between the germline ends.

The CDR3 here is CASSPWGTGGTDTQYF. In nucleotides, the CDR3 is TGCGCCAGCAGCCCTTGGGGGACAGGAGGCACAGATACGCAGTATTTT. The rearrangement joins TRBV5-1 to TRBJ2-3, with 8 bases that match TRBD1. The CDR3 length is 16 residues. J lost 1 base, V lost 4 bases, and 8 bases had no gene match. Germline lookup yields CDR1 SGHRS and CDR2 YFSETQ.

The chain employs TRBV7-9 and TRBJ2-1, with 7 bases that match TRBD2. Germline V lookup: CDR1 SEHNR, CDR2 FQNEAQ (reference sequence). V lost 1 base and J lost 6; bases outside the gene matches: 0. This CDR3 is 13 amino acids long. The CDR3 nucleotides are TGTGCCAGCAGCTTAGGGGGGGGCAATGAGCAGTTCTTC. It specifies CASSLGGGNEQFF.

This clone has a single count. The DNA for the CDR3 is TGTGCCAGCAGCTTAGTAGCGGGTCGCCGCACAGATACGCAGTATTTT. It yields the protein CASSLVAGRRTDTQYF. V is TRBV7-2 and J is TRBJ2-3; TRBD2 matches 7 bases. The CDR3 consists of 16 residues. The ends lost 1 base at V and 1 base at J; junction bases unmatched: 5. From germline, CDR1 is SGHTA and CDR2 FQGNSA.

This clone was detected only once. The V call is TRBV7-8, the J call TRBJ2-7; 7 nucleotides agree with TRBD1. The length of the CDR3 is 15 residues. Trimming cost V 3 bases and J 2 bases; bases outside gene matches: 7. Germline V gives CDR1 SGHVS, CDR2 FQNEAQ. CDR3 sequence reads: CASSFGRGSTYEQYF. For the CDR3, the DNA is TGTGCCAGCAGCTTTGGCAGGGGGTCCACCTACGAGCAGTACTTC.

The chain has TRBV11-2 and TRBJ2-3, with TRBD2 identical over 8 bases. The CDR3 has 15 residues. The V gene's germline CDR1 is SGHAT and CDR2 FQNNGV. Trimming cost V 5 bases and J 5 bases; bases outside gene matches: 9. CDR3 coding DNA: TGTGCCAGCAGCCCTTCGGGGGGGCGGGGAGATACGCAGTATTTT. Its translation: CASSPSGGRGDTQYF.

V and J are TRBV18 and TRBJ2-2; D perhaps matches TRBD2 (6 bases). The CDR3 is made up of 15 amino acids. Germline lookup yields CDR1 KGHSH and CDR2 LQKENI. Deletions cut 0 bases from V and 7 bases from J, with 12 bases between. The CDR3 sequence: CASSPPVGGSGELFF. The CDR3 region has the DNA TGTGCCAGCTCACCACCGGTAGGAGGGAGCGGGGAGCTGTTTTTT.

The chain carries TRBV15 and TRBJ2-3; TRBD1 agrees at 9 bases. Losses at the gene ends were 0 bases for V and 2 bases for J; bases not matched to a gene: 9. The germline CDR1 and CDR2 sequences are LNHNV and YYDKDF (reference sequence). The CDR3 contains 18 residues. The CDR3 DNA reads as TGTGCCACCAGCAGAGATAACGTTTTACAGGGGGCCACAGATACGCAGTATTTT. Translating it yields CATSRDNVLQGATDTQYF.

V gene TRBV6-5 combines with J gene TRBJ2-7; maybe TRBD1 (6 bases). This CDR3 is 16 amino acids long. The V gene's germline CDR1 is MNHEY and CDR2 SVGAGI. The V gene lost 2 bases and the J gene lost 9 bases, with 23 bases spanning the gap. The CDR3: CASSYASGASFSRQYF. The CDR3 coding sequence is TGTGCCAGCAGTTACGCCTCAGGGGCCTCCTTCTCGAGGCAGTACTTC.